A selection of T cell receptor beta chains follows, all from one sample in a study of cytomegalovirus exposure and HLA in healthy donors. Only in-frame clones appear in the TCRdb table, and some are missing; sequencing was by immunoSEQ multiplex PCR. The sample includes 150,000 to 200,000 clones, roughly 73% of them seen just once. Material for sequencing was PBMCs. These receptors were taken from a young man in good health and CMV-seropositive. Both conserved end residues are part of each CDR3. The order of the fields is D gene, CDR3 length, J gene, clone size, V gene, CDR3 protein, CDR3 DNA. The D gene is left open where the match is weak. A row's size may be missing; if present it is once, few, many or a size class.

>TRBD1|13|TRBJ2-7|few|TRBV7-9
CSSSRTGGDFQYF
TGTTCCAGCAGTCGGACAGGGGGCGATTTCCAGTACTTC
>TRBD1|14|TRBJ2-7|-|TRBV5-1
CASSFPTGASEQYF
TGCGCCAGCAGCTTCCCGACAGGGGCGAGCGAGCAGTACTTC
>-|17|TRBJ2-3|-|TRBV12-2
CASRPRPEGQSTDTQYF
TGTGCAAGTCGCCCCCGCCCCGAGGGACAAAGCACAGATACGCAGTATTTT
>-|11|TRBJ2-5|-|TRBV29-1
CSVGAGETQYF
TGCAGCGTTGGGGCGGGGGAGACCCAGTACTTC
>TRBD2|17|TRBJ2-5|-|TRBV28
CASRFPPSGEYQETQYF
TGTGCCAGCCGTTTCCCTCCTAGCGGAGAGTACCAAGAGACCCAGTACTTC
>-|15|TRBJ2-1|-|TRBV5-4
CASSSLSLYSNEQFF
TGTGCCAGCAGCTCCCTGAGCTTGTATTCTAATGAGCAGTTCTTC
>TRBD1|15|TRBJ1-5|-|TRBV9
CASSIGQGADQPQHF
TGTGCCAGCAGCATCGGACAGGGCGCGGATCAGCCCCAGCATTTT
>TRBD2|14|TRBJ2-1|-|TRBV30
CAWSRASGNNEQFF
TGTGCCTGGAGTAGGGCTAGCGGCAACAATGAGCAGTTCTTC
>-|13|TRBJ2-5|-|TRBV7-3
CASNPRRGETQYF
TGTGCCAGCAACCCTCGTAGGGGGGAGACCCAGTACTTC
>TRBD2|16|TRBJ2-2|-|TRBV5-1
CASSLISGSNTGELFF
TGCGCCAGCAGCTTAATTAGCGGGAGTAATACCGGGGAGCTGTTTTTT
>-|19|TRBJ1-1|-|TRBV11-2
CASSLDKGYNPGGYTEAFF
TGTGCCAGCAGCTTAGATAAGGGGTACAACCCGGGGGGGTACACTGAAGCTTTCTTT
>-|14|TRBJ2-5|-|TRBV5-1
CASSLTAGQETQYF
TGCGCCAGCAGCTTGACGGCAGGTCAAGAGACCCAGTACTTC
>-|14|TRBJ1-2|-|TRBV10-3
CAISAQTNNYGYTF
TGTGCCATCAGCGCCCAGACTAATAACTATGGCTACACCTTC
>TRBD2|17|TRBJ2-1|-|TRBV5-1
CASSLGPTGGSSNEQFF
TGCGCCAGCAGCTTGGGACCCACTGGCGGGAGTTCAAATGAGCAGTTCTTC
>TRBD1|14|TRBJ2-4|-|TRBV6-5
CASRPDRAKNIQYF
TGTGCCAGCAGACCGGACAGGGCCAAAAACATTCAGTACTTC
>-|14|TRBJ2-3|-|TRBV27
CASSLVTSTDTQYF
TGTGCCAGCAGTTTAGTGACTAGCACAGATACGCAGTATTTT
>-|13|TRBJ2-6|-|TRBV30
CAWSRDWANVLTF
TGTGCCTGGAGCCGGGACTGGGCCAACGTCCTGACTTTC
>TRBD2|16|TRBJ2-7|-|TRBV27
CASSLKAGTSFYEQYF
TGTGCCAGCAGTCTTAAAGCGGGAACGTCCTTCTACGAGCAGTACTTC
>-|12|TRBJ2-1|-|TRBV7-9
CASSPNEEEQFF
TGTGCCAGCAGCCCGAACGAAGAGGAGCAGTTCTTC
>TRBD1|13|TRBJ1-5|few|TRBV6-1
CASETGMYQPQHF
TGTGCCAGCGAGACAGGGATGTATCAGCCCCAGCATTTT
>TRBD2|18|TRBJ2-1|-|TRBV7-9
CASSLDFSGRSSYNEQFF
TGTGCCAGCAGCTTAGATTTTAGCGGGAGAAGCTCCTACAATGAGCAGTTCTTC
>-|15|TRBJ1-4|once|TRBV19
CASSSGQSLNEKLFF
TGTGCCAGTAGTAGCGGACAGAGCCTAAATGAAAAACTGTTTTTT
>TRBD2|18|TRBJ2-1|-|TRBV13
CASSHRGLAGRIRNEQFF
TGTGCCAGCAGCCACCGGGGACTAGCGGGAAGAATTAGAAATGAGCAGTTCTTC
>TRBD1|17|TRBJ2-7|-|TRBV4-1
CASSQRDTGGPSYEQYF
TGCGCCAGCAGCCAAAGGGATACAGGGGGCCCTTCCTACGAGCAGTACTTC
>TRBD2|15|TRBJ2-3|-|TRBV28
CASKGSGMGTDTQYF
TGTGCCAGCAAGGGTAGCGGGATGGGGACAGATACGCAGTATTTT
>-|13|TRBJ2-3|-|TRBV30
CAWSVQAADTQYF
TGTGCCTGGAGTGTACAAGCGGCGGATACGCAGTATTTT
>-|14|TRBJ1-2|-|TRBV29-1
CSVLTGTSSYGYTF
TGCAGCGTTTTAACCGGGACATCTTCCTATGGCTACACCTTC
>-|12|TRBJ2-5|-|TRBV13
CASSAIRETQYF
TGTGCCAGCAGCGCTATTCGAGAGACCCAGTACTTC
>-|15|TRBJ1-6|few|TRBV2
CASREGLRTNSPLHF
TGTGCCAGCAGGGAGGGACTCAGGACAAATTCACCCCTCCACTTT